This T cell receptor (beta chain) was sequenced for a study of OX40 agonist ivuxolimab in advanced cancers. Looking at the study overall: Ivuxolimab, which targeted the costimulatory receptor OX40 (CD134), was an agonistic, fully human IgG2 monoclonal antibody. Intravenous ivuxolimab was administered to patients every 2 weeks at six dose levels: 0.01, 0.1, 0.3, 1.5, 3 and 10 mg/kg. Among the roughly 54 dose-escalation patients, around 19 had hepatocellular carcinoma, roughly 15 melanoma, 9 renal cell carcinoma and 9 head and neck cancer. A male proportion of roughly 80% and a mean age of 60 years, ranging from roughly 23 to 85, were recorded for the dose-escalation cohort. Patients were allowed to have had prior anti-PD-1, anti-PD-L1 or anti-CTLA-4 therapy, and 30% to 50% of the dose-escalation patients had previously received checkpoint inhibitors. Three dose-escalation patients achieved partial responses, one with hepatocellular carcinoma and two with cutaneous melanoma. The purpose of peripheral TCRbeta sequencing was to test whether ivuxolimab changed TCR sequence diversity and led to clonal T-cell expansion. The paper covers the monotherapy dose-escalation part of the phase I ivuxolimab trial, which included N ≈ 57 patients.

Study-level results and caveats: Low levels of normalized T-cell clonal expansion were also shown by some nonresponding patients. In the 0.1-3.0 mg/kg groups, partial responders were among the patients with the lowest normalized peripheral clonal expansion, particularly in CD8+ T cells. Antigen specificity was not determined for the clonally expanded peripheral T cells. After ivuxolimab, expanded clones were on average more numerous among CD8+ T cells than among CD4+ T cells. Clonal expansion of both CD4+ and CD8+ blood T cells was observed from baseline to week 6 at doses 0.1 to 3.0 mg/kg.

This clone was detected a few times. What antigen it recognizes has not been identified. One base away there is no much larger clone; base qualities are not given. V drops 7 bases and J drops 2 bases, leaving 9 bases in between. Via the germline V gene (reference sequence), CDR1 is LNHDA and CDR2 SQIVND. The CDR3 goes from the cysteine to the phenylalanine over 13 residues. The read is trimmed to its CDR3 DNA, 39 bases read in frame from base 1. Genomic DNA was extracted from sorted cells for sequencing of the TCRbeta CDR3 region. The immunoSEQ Assay was used to sequence the TCRbeta CDR3 regions. Sourced from immuneACCESS, this table was stored by TCRdb with only in-frame sequences that have V and J called. A share of the clones is absent; for the studies checked, an unresolved V gene accounts for under half, and the remainder has no known explanation. For this sample the table gives approximately 70,000 clones, of which 85% to 90% were detected only once. Approximately 0.94% of the sample belongs to the ten largest clones.

The trial excluded patients who had a history of autoimmune disease or who were on systemic immunosuppression. Peripheral blood for TCR sequencing was collected from all dose cohorts at baseline, on cycle 4 day 1, and on cycle 7 day 1. Samples were obtained from an open-label, multicenter, first-in-human phase I dose-escalation trial of ivuxolimab. Adults with locally advanced or metastatic melanoma, renal cell carcinoma, hepatocellular carcinoma or head and neck squamous cell carcinoma were enrolled in the trial. Before TCR sequencing, CD4+ and CD8+ T cells were separately sorted from peripheral blood.

This receptor chain uses TRBV19 and TRBJ1-5; a confident D gene designation cannot be given. The sample was CD4+ or CD8+ T cells sorted from blood, taken in a trial of the OX40 agonist ivuxolimab. This clonotype originated in an adult with an advanced solid tumor such as melanoma, head and neck, liver or kidney cancer. The DNA reads as follows: TGTGCCAGTACTGAGGGTGGCAATCAGCCCCAGCATTTT. This gives the protein CASTEGGNQPQHF.